This TCR beta chain was retrieved from a study of regulatory T cells in long-lasting Graves disease. Building of the TCR beta libraries involved iRepertoire HTBI primers and Arm-PCR of CDR3 regions. TCRdb called the multiplex PCR reads again in MiXCR, with one record for every CDR3 protein. Counted here are some 600,000 distinct CDR3 sequences, about 16% occurring once; the ten biggest clones make up 12%. Time point of the sample: newly diagnosed GD, antithyroid drugs for less than 3 months. From PBMCs, RNA was extracted and then used to make the TCR library. Patients of an endocrinology department in Xi'an, China, were included. The table lists this clonotype with a few counts. Germline V gene lookup returns CDR1 SGDLS and CDR2 YYNGEE. Trimming took 4 bases from V and 2 from J, leaving 12 bases between them. The CDR3 loop spans 14 amino acids. These sequences were also reported in another study, on T cells in Graves' hyperthyroidism and ophthalmopathy.

The material was peripheral blood mononuclear cells (PBMCs), obtained at new diagnosis, from a patient treated with antithyroid drugs. The receptor was isolated from a man younger than 35 with Graves disease. J is TRBJ1-1 and V is TRBV9; D is unresolved. The CDR3: CASSPDLGNTEAFF. The CDR3 DNA sequence: TGTGCCAGCAGCCCAGACCTCGGTAACACTGAAGCTTTCTTT.